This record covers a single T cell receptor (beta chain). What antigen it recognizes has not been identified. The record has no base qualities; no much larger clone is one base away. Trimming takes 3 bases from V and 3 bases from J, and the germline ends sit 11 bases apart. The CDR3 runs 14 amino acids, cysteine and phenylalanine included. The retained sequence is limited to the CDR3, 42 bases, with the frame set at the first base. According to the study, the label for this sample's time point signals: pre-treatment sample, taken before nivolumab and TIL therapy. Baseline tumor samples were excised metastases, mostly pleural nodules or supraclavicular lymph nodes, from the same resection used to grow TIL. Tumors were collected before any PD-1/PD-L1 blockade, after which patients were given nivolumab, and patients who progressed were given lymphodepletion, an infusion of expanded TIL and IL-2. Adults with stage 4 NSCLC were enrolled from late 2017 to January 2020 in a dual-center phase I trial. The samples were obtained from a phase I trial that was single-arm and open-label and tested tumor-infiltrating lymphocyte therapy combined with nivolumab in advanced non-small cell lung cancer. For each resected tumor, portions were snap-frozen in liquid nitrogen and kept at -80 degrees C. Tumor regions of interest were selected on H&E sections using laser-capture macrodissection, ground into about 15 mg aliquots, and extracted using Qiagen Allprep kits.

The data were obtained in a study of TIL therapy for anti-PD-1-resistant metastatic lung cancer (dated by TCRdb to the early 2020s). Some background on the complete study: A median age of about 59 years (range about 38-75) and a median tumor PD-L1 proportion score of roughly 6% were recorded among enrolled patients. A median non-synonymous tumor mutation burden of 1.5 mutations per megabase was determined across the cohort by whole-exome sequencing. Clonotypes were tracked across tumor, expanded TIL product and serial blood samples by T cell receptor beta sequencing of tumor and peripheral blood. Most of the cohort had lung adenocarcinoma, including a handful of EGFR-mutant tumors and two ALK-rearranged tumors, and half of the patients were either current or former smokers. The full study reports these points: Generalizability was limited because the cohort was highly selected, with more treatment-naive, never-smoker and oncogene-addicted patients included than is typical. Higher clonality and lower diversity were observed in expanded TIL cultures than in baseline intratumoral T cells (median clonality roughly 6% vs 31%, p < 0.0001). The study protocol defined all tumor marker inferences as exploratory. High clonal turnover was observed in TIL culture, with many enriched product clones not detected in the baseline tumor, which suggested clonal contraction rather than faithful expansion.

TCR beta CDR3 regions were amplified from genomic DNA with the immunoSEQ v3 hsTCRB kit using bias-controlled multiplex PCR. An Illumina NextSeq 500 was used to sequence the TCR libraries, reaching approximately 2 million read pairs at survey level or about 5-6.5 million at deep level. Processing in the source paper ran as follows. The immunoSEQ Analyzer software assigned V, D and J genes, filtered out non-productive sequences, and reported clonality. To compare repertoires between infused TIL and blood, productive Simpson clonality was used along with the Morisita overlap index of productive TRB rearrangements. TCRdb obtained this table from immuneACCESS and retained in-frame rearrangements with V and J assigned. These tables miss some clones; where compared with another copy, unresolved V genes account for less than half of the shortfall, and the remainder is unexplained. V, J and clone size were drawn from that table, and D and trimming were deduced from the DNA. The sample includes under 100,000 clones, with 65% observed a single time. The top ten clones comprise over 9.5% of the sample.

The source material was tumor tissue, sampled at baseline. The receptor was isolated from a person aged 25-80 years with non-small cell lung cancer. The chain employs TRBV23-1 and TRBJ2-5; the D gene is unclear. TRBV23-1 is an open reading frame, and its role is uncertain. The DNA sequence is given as TGCGCCAGCAGTCAGTGGGCAGAAAAAGAGACCCAGTACTTC. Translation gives CASSQWAEKETQYF.